Here is one T cell receptor beta chain with its context. Its antigen is still unknown. This sample stems from a study of T cell responses to AZD1222 COVID-19 vaccine. Produced via immunoSEQ multiplex PCR; TCRdb's table is partial and in-frame only. Seen here are 200,000 to 250,000 clones, approximately 94% observed once, and the top ten hold over 1.5%. Germline CDR1 is MNHEY and CDR2 is SMNVEV (reference sequence). The CDR3 sequence is 13 residues long. V was clipped by 8 bases and J by 7 bases, with 15 bases between them. General study points: None of the repertoires were sampled until the peak T cell response had passed. Per reports, nearly half of all spike-specific TCRs target regions that are unmutated in variants. Spike-specific TCRs gained breadth and depth after people received two AZD1222 doses.

This clonotype was obtained from an adult who received the MenACWY meningococcal vaccine as a control. This chain uses TRBV27 with TRBJ1-5; D is ambiguous. Sequenced material: peripheral blood, taken 28 days after the second dose of the MenACWY control vaccine. For the CDR3, the DNA is TGTGCCAGCGGCTACAGAGAGTCGCAGCCCCAGCATTTT. This encodes CASGYRESQPQHF.